These 5 T cell receptor beta chains were all obtained from the same sample, sequenced in a study of blood T cell repertoires in COVID-19 (TCRdb year 2020). Receptors were amplified or captured by the immunoSEQ multiplex PCR assay. TCRdb stores this immuneACCESS table with in-frame sequences only. Part of the clones is absent; in the studies checked, under half of the shortfall reflects unresolved V genes, and no reason is known for the rest. This sample lists about 320,000 clones; approximately 90% were detected once. The ten largest clones add up to 3.9% of the sample. Sequencing used PBMCs or T cells enriched from blood (not recorded which). These receptors originate from a woman aged 25 to 39 who had been exposed to COVID-19.

As DNA, the CDR3 is TGTGCCAGCAGCACAAGGACATTTGAGACCCAGTACTTC. Translation: CASSTRTFETQYF. The chain recombines TRBV7-2 with TRBJ2-5; a weak D match, TRBD1 (5 bases). The CDR3 sequence is 13 residues long. The germline V and J ends were trimmed by 5 bases and 5 bases, with 12 bases remaining between them. CDR1 is SGHTA, CDR2 FQGNSA, per germline.

The chain is built from TRBV3-1 (or the pseudogene TRBV3-2) and TRBJ1-2; TRBD1 aligns across 9 bases. This CDR3 is built from 18 residues. In germline, CDR1 is LGHDT, CDR2 YNNKEL (reference sequence). Germline trimming cut 1 base from V and 0 bases from J; bases unmatched to any gene: 9. Here the CDR3 DNA reads TGTGCCAGCAGCCAAGGTGCGGACAGGGGCCTCGCTAACTATGGCTACACCTTC. This sequence encodes CASSQGADRGLANYGYTF.

The chain has TRBV10-1 and TRBJ2-7, with 10 bases lining up with TRBD2. The junction had 6 bases not matched to a gene; V was cut back by 10 bases and J by 3 bases. Germline lookup yields CDR1 WNHNN and CDR2 SYGVQD (reference sequence). CDR3 size: 13 residues. The CDR3 DNA reads TGCGCCAACCTGACTAGCGGGTTCTACGAGCAGTACTTC. As protein: CANLTSGFYEQYF.

This clone came up once. J is TRBJ1-2 and V is TRBV2; 9 positions agree with TRBD1. The germline V gene encodes CDR1 SNHLY and CDR2 FYNNEI. After removal of 5 bases from V and 3 bases from J, the junction contained 7 bases not matched to a gene. The CDR3 is made up of 15 amino acids. DNA for the CDR3: TGTGCCAGCAGTATTCGGACAGGGGAGGACTATGGCTACACCTTC. It codes for CASSIRTGEDYGYTF.

The chain is built from TRBV7-2 and TRBJ2-7, with D perhaps matching TRBD2 (7 bases). Trimming took 3 bases from V and 1 from J, leaving 16 bases between them. The CDR3 runs 16 residues. Germline lookup yields CDR1 SGHTA and CDR2 FQGNSA. This CDR3 reads CASSLAGGGMSYEQYF. The CDR3 nucleotides are TGTGCCAGCAGCTTGGCAGGCGGGGGCATGTCCTACGAGCAGTACTTC.